Presented here are 18 T cell receptor beta chains from one specimen sequenced in a study of blood T cell repertoires in COVID-19 (TCRdb year 2020). Library prep was done by the immunoSEQ multiplex PCR assay. TCRdb limited this immuneACCESS table to in-frame rearrangements with V and J called. A share of clones is missing; checked studies link under half to unresolved V genes, and the rest is unexplained. The sample table records about 210,000 clones; more than 75% of these occur just once. 4.5% to 7% of the sample goes to the ten largest clones. The sequenced material came from PBMCs or T cells enriched from blood (not recorded which). The receptor set was obtained from a man aged 35 to 55 with acute COVID-19.

V is TRBV7-9 and J is TRBJ2-7; D is perhaps TRBD1 (5 bases). This CDR3 contains 12 residues. Germline V CDR1 and CDR2: SEHNR, FQNEAQ (reference sequence). With 3 bases removed from V and 6 bases from J, the gap between germline ends came to 9 bases. The DNA of the CDR3 is TGTGCCAGCAGCTTGATCCAGGGCGAGCAGTACTTC. It is translated as CASSLIQGEQYF.

The genes are TRBV5-1 and TRBJ1-6; TRBD1 might be the D (6 bases). Germline-derived CDR1 and CDR2 are SGHRS and YFSETQ. This CDR3 comprises 15 residues. With 3 bases removed from V and 7 bases from J, the gap between germline ends came to 14 bases. This CDR3 is CASSSSGEGNSPLHF. The CDR3 nucleotides read TGCGCCAGCAGCTCCTCAGGGGAGGGCAATTCACCCCTCCACTTT.

This chain uses TRBV2 with TRBJ2-7; 7 bases map to TRBD1. CDR3 length: 12 amino acids. The germline gives CDR1 SNHLY, CDR2 FYNNEI. V gave up 5 bases and J gave up 5 bases; unmatched junction bases: 3. The DNA of the CDR3 is TGTGCCAGCAGTAAAGGGACAGACGAGCAGTACTTC. The encoded protein is CASSKGTDEQYF.

This clone was seen only a few times. The chain employs TRBV6-2 or TRBV6-3 and TRBJ2-7, with TRBD2 matching over 7 bases. This CDR3 contains 16 residues. Germline values: CDR1 MNHEY, CDR2 SVGEGT. Germline trimming cut 1 base from V and 5 bases from J; bases unmatched to any gene: 11. In DNA, the CDR3 is TGTGCCAGCAGTTACTTCGCGGGGGACGCACGGGACGAGCAGTACTTC. Residues: CASSYFAGDARDEQYF.

A single count supports this clone. The chain employs TRBV7-9 and TRBJ1-2; 9 positions agree with TRBD1. Germline CDR1 reads SEHNR; CDR2 reads FQNEAQ (reference sequence). J gave up 4 bases and V 1 base, and 16 bases lay outside the gene matches. The CDR3 runs 19 residues. CDR3: CASSLVQGQGYIHFYGYTF. The CDR3 DNA follows: TGTGCCAGCAGCTTAGTCCAAGGACAGGGGTACATCCATTTCTATGGCTACACCTTC.

Comment on this clone: Mismatch with germline at one junction end may stem from a read error. This sequence joins TRBV9 and TRBJ1-1, with 8 nucleotides matching TRBD1. CDR3 length: 13 amino acids. Germline V gene data show CDR1 as SGDLS and CDR2 as YYNGEE. The CDR3 sequence is CASSATGDTEAFF. The CDR3 DNA sequence: TGTGCCAGCAGCGCGACAGGGGACACCGAAGCTTTCTTT.

As regards this clone: The junction departs from germline at one end; a sequencing error may be responsible. The J gene is TRBJ2-7, the V gene TRBV4-1; 7 positions agree with TRBD1. The germline V gene encodes CDR1 MGHRA and CDR2 YSYEKL. The CDR3 has 13 residues. The CDR3 loop is CASSEDRAYEQYF. CDR3 nucleotide sequence: TGCGCCAGCAGCGAAGACAGGGCCTACGAGCAGTACTTC.

This chain joins TRBV7-9 and TRBJ1-5; TRBD1 matches at 9 bases. This CDR3 has 14 amino acids. The ends lost 1 base at V and 10 bases at J; junction bases unmatched: 5. CDR1 and CDR2 from the germline V gene are SEHNR and FQNEAQ (reference sequence). CDR3 bases: TGTGCCAGCAGCTTAGTGACAGGGGGGGGTCCCCAGCATTTT. It translates to CASSLVTGGGPQHF.

The rearrangement links TRBV9 to TRBJ2-7; 10 nucleotides match TRBD2. Germline V gives CDR1 SGDLS, CDR2 YYNGEE. Trimming took 3 bases from V and 4 from J; bases not matched to a gene: 7. The CDR3 is 15 residues long. In DNA form, the CDR3 reads TGTGCCAGCAGCGCCGGACTAGCGGAGATATACGAGCAGTACTTC. Protein: CASSAGLAEIYEQYF.

The genes are TRBV28 and TRBJ1-4; D might be TRBD1 (5 bases). Per germline, CDR1 MDHEN and CDR2 SYDVKM. Trimming removed 3 bases from V and 4 bases from J, with 9 bases in between. The length of the CDR3 is 14 residues. CDR3 sequence reads: CASSFVQGNEKLFF. DNA for the CDR3: TGTGCCAGCAGTTTTGTCCAGGGTAATGAAAAACTGTTTTTT.

The rearrangement joins TRBV19 to TRBJ2-3; TRBD1 aligns across 9 bases. The CDR3 runs to 15 residues. CDR1 is LNHDA, CDR2 SQIVND, per germline (reference sequence). V shed 5 bases and J 2 bases; nucleotides not matched to a gene: 5. CDR3 in amino acids: CASSPGTGNTDTQYF. The CDR3 DNA follows: TGTGCCAGTAGTCCCGGGACAGGGAACACAGATACGCAGTATTTT. Full variable domain (outside the CDR3, taken from reference TRBV19 and TRBJ2-3): DGGITQSPKYLFRKEGQNVTLSCEQNLNHDAMYWYRQDPGQGLRLIYYSQIVNDFQKGDIAEGYSVSREKKESFPLTVTSAQKNPTAFYLCASSPGTGNTDTQYFGPGTRLTVL.

The chain couples TRBV19 to TRBJ2-1, with TRBD2 identical over 15 bases. J was trimmed by 10 bases and V by 5 bases; bases with no gene match: 3. CDR3 length: 14 residues. Germline-derived CDR1 and CDR2 are LNHDA and SQIVND (reference sequence). The CDR3 DNA sequence: TGTGCCAGTAGTGCGGGACTAGCGGGAGGCGAGCAGTTCTTC. It encodes CASSAGLAGGEQFF. The variable domain in full, completed from reference TRBV19 and TRBJ2-1, reads DGGITQSPKYLFRKEGQNVTLSCEQNLNHDAMYWYRQDPGQGLRLIYYSQIVNDFQKGDIAEGYSVSREKKESFPLTVTSAQKNPTAFYLCASSAGLAGGEQFFGPGTRLTVL.

J is TRBJ1-1 and V is TRBV7-9; D is possibly TRBD1 (5 bases). This CDR3 has 16 amino acids. Trimming left V 1 base short and J 2 bases short, with 14 bases between. Germline loops: CDR1 SEHNR, CDR2 FQNEAQ (reference sequence). The CDR3 bases are TGTGCCAGCAGCTTAGGGGTAGGCAGGGCAAACACTGAAGCTTTCTTT. This gives the protein CASSLGVGRANTEAFF.

The V gene is TRBV19, the J gene TRBJ2-7; 8 bases align to TRBD1. Trimming took 7 bases from V and 6 from J; bases not matched to a gene: 5. Germline values: CDR1 LNHDA, CDR2 SQIVND (reference sequence). There are 12 residues in the CDR3. The CDR3 here is CASKDRAVEQYF. CDR3 in DNA: TGTGCCAGTAAGGACAGGGCGGTCGAGCAGTACTTC. The whole variable domain, remainder taken from reference TRBV19 and TRBJ2-7, is DGGITQSPKYLFRKEGQNVTLSCEQNLNHDAMYWYRQDPGQGLRLIYYSQIVNDFQKGDIAEGYSVSREKKESFPLTVTSAQKNPTAFYLCASKDRAVEQYFGPGTRLTVT.

The rearrangement uses TRBV2 and TRBJ2-1; weak D call: TRBD2 (5 bases). V was cut by 8 bases and J by 7 bases, with 15 bases left in between. CDR3 length equals 13 residues. Germline values: CDR1 SNHLY, CDR2 FYNNEI. CDR3 loop: CASEITRENEQFF. The DNA of the CDR3 is TGTGCCAGCGAGATTACAAGGGAGAATGAGCAGTTCTTC.

This chain connects TRBV10-3 to TRBJ1-2; D is uncertain. Trimming pared 6 bases from V and 3 bases from J, leaving 11 bases between. Germline CDR1 reads ENHRY; CDR2 reads SYGVKD. The CDR3 extends over 13 amino acids. CDR3 sequence reads: CAIREREDYGYTF. The CDR3, as DNA: TGTGCCATCAGAGAACGAGAGGACTATGGCTACACCTTC.

This clone was observed once. The V gene is TRBV5-5, the J gene TRBJ1-6; D gene ambiguous. With 0 bases removed from V and 0 bases from J, the gap between germline ends came to 10 bases. The CDR3 runs to 17 residues. Germline V gene sequence: CDR1 SGHKS, CDR2 YYEKEE (reference sequence). The CDR3 spells CASSLDAGGSYNSPLHF. For the CDR3, the DNA is TGTGCCAGCAGCTTGGATGCGGGAGGCTCCTATAATTCACCCCTCCACTTT.

The chain carries TRBV7-2 and TRBJ2-1, with 10 bases lining up with TRBD2. V lost 3 bases, J lost 8 bases, and 10 bases stayed unmatched. In germline, CDR1 is SGHTA, CDR2 FQGNSA. This CDR3 is built from 16 residues. In nucleotides, the CDR3 is TGTGCCAGCAGCTTTCTAGACCTAGCGGGAGAGGATGAGCAGTTCTTC. Translating gives CASSFLDLAGEDEQFF.